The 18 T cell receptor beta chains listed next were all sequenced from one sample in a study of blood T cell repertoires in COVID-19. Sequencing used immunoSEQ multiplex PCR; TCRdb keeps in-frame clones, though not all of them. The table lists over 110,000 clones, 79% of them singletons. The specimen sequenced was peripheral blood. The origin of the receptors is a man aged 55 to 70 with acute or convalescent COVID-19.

CDR3 nucleotide sequence: TGTGCCAGCAAAGAGGGCACTGAAGCTTTCTTT. Amino acid sequence: CASKEGTEAFF. The chain combines TRBV6-5 with TRBJ1-1; the D is unclear. Germline loops: CDR1 MNHEY, CDR2 SVGAGI. CDR3 size: 11 residues. V gave up 7 bases and J gave up 4 bases, with 7 bases separating them.

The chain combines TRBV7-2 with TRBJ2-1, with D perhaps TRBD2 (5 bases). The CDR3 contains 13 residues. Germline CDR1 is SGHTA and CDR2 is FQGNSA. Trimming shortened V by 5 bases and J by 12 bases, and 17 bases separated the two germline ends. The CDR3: CASSGESVAVQFF. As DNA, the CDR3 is TGTGCCAGCAGCGGGGAGTCAGTTGCTGTGCAGTTCTTC.

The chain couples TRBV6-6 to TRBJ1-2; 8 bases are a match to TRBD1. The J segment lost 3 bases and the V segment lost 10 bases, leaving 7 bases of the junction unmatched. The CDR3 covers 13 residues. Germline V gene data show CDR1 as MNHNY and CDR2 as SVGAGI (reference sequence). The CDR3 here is CAISKQGDYGYTF. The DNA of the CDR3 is TGTGCCATCTCTAAACAGGGGGACTATGGCTACACCTTC.

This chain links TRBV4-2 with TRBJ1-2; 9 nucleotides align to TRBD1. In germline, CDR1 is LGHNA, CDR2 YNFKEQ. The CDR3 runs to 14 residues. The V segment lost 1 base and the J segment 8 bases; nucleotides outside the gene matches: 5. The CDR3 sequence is CASSQGGTGIGYTF. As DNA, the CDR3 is TGTGCCAGCAGCCAAGGGGGGACAGGGATAGGCTACACCTTC.

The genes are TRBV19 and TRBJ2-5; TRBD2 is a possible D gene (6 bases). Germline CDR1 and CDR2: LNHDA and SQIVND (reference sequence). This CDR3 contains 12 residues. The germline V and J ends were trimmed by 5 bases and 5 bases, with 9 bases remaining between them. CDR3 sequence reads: CASSPGRETQYF. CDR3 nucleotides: TGTGCCAGTAGTCCAGGGAGGGAGACCCAGTACTTC.

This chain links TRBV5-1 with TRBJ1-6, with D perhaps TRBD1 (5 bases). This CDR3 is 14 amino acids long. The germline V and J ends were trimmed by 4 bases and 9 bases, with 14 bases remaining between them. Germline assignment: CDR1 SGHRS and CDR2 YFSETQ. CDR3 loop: CASSAAGILSPLHF. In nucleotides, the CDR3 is TGCGCCAGCAGCGCGGCAGGGATTCTTTCACCCCTCCACTTT.

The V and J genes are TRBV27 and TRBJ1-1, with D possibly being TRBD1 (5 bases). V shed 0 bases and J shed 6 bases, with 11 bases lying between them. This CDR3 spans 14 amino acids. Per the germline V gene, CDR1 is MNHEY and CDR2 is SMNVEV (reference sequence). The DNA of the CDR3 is TGTGCCAGCAGTTTATCGCGGCAGGGTCCTGAAGCTTTCTTT. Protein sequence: CASSLSRQGPEAFF.

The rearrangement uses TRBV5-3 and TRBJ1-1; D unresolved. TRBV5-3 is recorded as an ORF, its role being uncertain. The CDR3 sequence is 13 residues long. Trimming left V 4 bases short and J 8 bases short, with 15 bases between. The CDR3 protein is CARSPGVPSEAFF. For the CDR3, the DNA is TGTGCCAGAAGCCCCGGGGTCCCCTCGGAAGCTTTCTTT.

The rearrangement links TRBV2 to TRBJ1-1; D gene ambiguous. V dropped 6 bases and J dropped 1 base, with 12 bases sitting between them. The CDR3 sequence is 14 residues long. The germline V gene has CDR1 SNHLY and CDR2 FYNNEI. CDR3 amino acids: CASSLTEGNTEAFF. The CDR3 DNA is TGTGCCAGCAGCCTTACGGAGGGGAACACTGAAGCTTTCTTT.

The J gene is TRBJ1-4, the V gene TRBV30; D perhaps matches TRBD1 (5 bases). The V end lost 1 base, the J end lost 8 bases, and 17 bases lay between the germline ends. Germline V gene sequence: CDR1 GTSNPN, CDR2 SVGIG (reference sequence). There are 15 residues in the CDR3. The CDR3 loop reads CAWSARGGVMEKLFF. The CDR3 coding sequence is TGTGCCTGGAGTGCGAGGGGCGGGGTAATGGAAAAACTGTTTTTT.

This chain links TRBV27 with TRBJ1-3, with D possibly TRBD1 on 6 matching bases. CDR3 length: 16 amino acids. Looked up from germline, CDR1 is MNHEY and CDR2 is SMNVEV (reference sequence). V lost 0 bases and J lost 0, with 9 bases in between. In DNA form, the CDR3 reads TGTGCCAGCAGTTTATCGATAGGGGGCTCTGGAAACACCATATATTTT. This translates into CASSLSIGGSGNTIYF.

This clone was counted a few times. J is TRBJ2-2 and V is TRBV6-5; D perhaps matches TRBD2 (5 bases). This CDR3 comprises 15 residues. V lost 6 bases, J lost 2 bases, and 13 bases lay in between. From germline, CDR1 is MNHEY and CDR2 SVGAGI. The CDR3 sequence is CASSRTDTNTGELFF. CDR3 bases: TGTGCCAGCAGCAGGACTGACACAAACACCGGGGAGCTGTTTTTT.

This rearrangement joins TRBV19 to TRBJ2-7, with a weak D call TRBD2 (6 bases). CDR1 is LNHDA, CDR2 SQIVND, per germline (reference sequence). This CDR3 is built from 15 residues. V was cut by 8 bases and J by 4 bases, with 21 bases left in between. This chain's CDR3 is CASSQGERVKYEQYF. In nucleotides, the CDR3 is TGTGCCAGTTCCCAAGGAGAGCGGGTGAAGTACGAGCAGTACTTC.

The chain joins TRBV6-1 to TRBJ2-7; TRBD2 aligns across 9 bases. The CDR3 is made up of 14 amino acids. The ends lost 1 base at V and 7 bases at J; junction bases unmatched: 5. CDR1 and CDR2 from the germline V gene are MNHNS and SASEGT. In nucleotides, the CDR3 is TGTGCCAGCAGTGAAGGAAGCGGGAGGTTTGAGCAGTACTTC. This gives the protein CASSEGSGRFEQYF.

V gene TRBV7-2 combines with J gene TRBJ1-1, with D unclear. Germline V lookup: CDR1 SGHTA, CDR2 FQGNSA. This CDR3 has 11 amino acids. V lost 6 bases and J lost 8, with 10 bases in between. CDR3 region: CASRTTGEAFF. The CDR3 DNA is TGTGCCAGCAGGACGACGGGAGAAGCTTTCTTT.

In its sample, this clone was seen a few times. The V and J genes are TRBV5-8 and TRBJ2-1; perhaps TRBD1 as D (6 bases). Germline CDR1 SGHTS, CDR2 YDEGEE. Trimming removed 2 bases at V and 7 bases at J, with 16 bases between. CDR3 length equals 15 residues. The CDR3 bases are TGTGCCAGCAGCTTCGTTGGATATAGGGGGAATGAGCAGTTCTTC. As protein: CASSFVGYRGNEQFF.

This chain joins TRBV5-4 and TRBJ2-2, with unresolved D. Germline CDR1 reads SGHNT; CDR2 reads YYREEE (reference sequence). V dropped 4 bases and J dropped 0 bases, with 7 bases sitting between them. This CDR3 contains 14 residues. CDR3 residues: CASSPTTNTGELFF. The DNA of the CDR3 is TGTGCCAGCAGCCCCACTACGAACACCGGGGAGCTGTTTTTT.

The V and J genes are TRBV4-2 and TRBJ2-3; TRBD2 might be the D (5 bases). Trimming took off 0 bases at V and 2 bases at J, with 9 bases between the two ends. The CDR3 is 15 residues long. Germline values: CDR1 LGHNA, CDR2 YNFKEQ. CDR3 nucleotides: TGTGCCAGCAGCCAAGAGTCGGGATCCACAGATACGCAGTATTTT. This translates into CASSQESGSTDTQYF.